These T cell receptor beta chains were read from a single sample in a study of OX40 agonist ivuxolimab in advanced cancers. Sequencing was performed with immunoSEQ multiplex PCR; in TCRdb, only in-frame clones are kept and a portion is missing. The sample yields tens of thousands of clones, around 83% seen once. Sequenced here: CD4+ or CD8+ T cells sorted from blood, sampled in a trial of the OX40 agonist ivuxolimab. The receptors derive from an adult with an advanced solid tumor such as melanoma, head and neck, liver or kidney cancer. Both conserved end residues are part of each CDR3. The D gene is left open where the match is weak. Clone size, where shown, is once, few, many, or a class for clones that have expanded.

v_gene	d_gene	abundance	j_gene	CDR3nt	CDR3aa
TRBV4-2	.	.	TRBJ2-2	TGTGCCAGCAGCCAGAGGGGAAGGGCCGGGGAGCTGTTTTTT	CASSQRGRAGELFF
TRBV27	TRBD2	.	TRBJ2-2	TGTGCCAGCAGTCCCATGGGTAGCGGGGACACCGGGGAGCTGTTTTTT	CASSPMGSGDTGELFF
TRBV4-3	.	.	TRBJ2-3	TGCGCCAGCAGCCAAGAGCAGGGGCGCAGCACAGATACGCAGTATTTT	CASSQEQGRSTDTQYF
TRBV4-2	TRBD2	.	TRBJ2-2	TGTGCCAGCAGCCAAGATGGCACGGGGGGGCCGTACGTACCGTACACCGGGGAGCTGTTTTTT	CASSQDGTGGPYVPYTGELFF
TRBV9	TRBD1	.	TRBJ1-2	TGTGCCAGCAGCGTAGGACTGCCGGGACAGACTTCGACCTTC	CASSVGLPGQTSTF
TRBV4-3	.	.	TRBJ2-7	TGCGCCAGCAGCCAGGGGAGAAGCTCCTACGAGCAGTACTTC	CASSQGRSSYEQYF
TRBV27	TRBD1	.	TRBJ1-1	TGTGCCAGCAGCCGCTACAGGGGGGAAACTGAAGCTTTCTTT	CASSRYRGETEAFF
TRBV4-3	TRBD1	.	TRBJ2-7	TGCGCCAGCAGTCAAAGATGGCAGGGGGCCCGAGAGCAGTACTTC	CASSQRWQGAREQYF
TRBV6-5	.	.	TRBJ2-2	TGTGCCAGCAGTGAGGCCGGGGAGCTGTTTTTT	CASSEAGELFF
TRBV5-6	TRBD1	.	TRBJ1-1	TGTGCCAGCGCGAAAGTAGAGGGGGCGGACGAAGCTTTCTTT	CASAKVEGADEAFF
TRBV5-1	TRBD1	.	TRBJ2-1	TGCGCCAGCAGCCTGACAGGGTGGGGCAATGAGCAGTTCTTC	CASSLTGWGNEQFF
TRBV7-2	TRBD1	.	TRBJ1-1	TGTGCCAGCAGCTGGACAGGGGGGGACACTGAAGCTTTCTTT	CASSWTGGDTEAFF
TRBV12-1	.	.	TRBJ1-3	TGTGCCAGCCTCCGACTCTCTGGAAACACCATATATTTT	CASLRLSGNTIYF
TRBV5-1	TRBD2	.	TRBJ2-1	TGCGCCAGCAGCTTGCCTGCGGGGGGAGGGAATGAGCAGTTCTTC	CASSLPAGGGNEQFF
TRBV6-1	.	.	TRBJ2-3	TGTGCCAGCAGTGCCTGGGACACCAGCACAGATACGCAGTATTTT	CASSAWDTSTDTQYF
TRBV14	TRBD1	.	TRBJ1-1	TGTGCCAGCAGCCAAGATCAGGGGCGGACAGGGAGGACTGAAGCTTTCTTT	CASSQDQGRTGRTEAFF
TRBV9	TRBD2	once	TRBJ2-7	TGTGCCAGCAGCGTAGGGTGGACTAGCGGCAACTACGAGCAGTACTTC	CASSVGWTSGNYEQYF
TRBV4-3	TRBD1	.	TRBJ1-2	TGCGCCAGCAGCCAAGATAGGACAGGGGTTTATGTCAACTCTTACACCTTC	CASSQDRTGVYVNSYTF
TRBV9	TRBD2	.	TRBJ2-1	TGTGCCAGCAGCGACGAGACTAGCGGGAGTAAGTTCTTC	CASSDETSGSKFF
TRBV27	.	.	TRBJ1-4	TGTGCCAGCAGTCACCAATCACCTGCAACTAATGAAAAACTGTTTTTT	CASSHQSPATNEKLFF
TRBV9	TRBD1	.	TRBJ2-3	TGTGCCAGCAGCGTGACAGGGGCCGCAGATACGCAGTATTTT	CASSVTGAADTQYF
TRBV6-5	.	.	TRBJ2-7	TGTGCCAGCAGTCCTCTGGGGTACGAGCAGTACTTC	CASSPLGYEQYF
TRBV7-2	TRBD2	.	TRBJ2-3	TGTGCCAGCAGCTTAGTGGCTAGCGGGGGACTTTCAGATACGCAGTATTTT	CASSLVASGGLSDTQYF
TRBV7-7	TRBD2	once	TRBJ2-1	TGTGCTAGCAGCTTAGCGGGAGGGTTCGGCAATGAGCAGTTCTTC	CASSLAGGFGNEQFF
TRBV7-9	TRBD2	.	TRBJ2-2	TGTGCCAGCAGACCTAGGACTAGCGGGATTTCCACCGGGGAGCTGTTTTTT	CASRPRTSGISTGELFF
TRBV6-6	.	.	TRBJ2-3	TGTGCCAGCCGGGTCGGGCTCACAGATACGCAGTATTTT	CASRVGLTDTQYF
TRBV29-1	TRBD2	.	TRBJ2-7	TGCAGCGTTGAAGATGGGGTAGCGGGGGGGATCTACGAGCAGTACTTC	CSVEDGVAGGIYEQYF
TRBV27	.	.	TRBJ2-3	TGTGCCAGCAGTTTTTCAGGGAGTCTCCCGAGTCAAGATACGCAGTATTTT	CASSFSGSLPSQDTQYF
TRBV4-3	.	.	TRBJ2-7	TGCGCCAGCAGCCCAGGACAGCTCTCCTACGAGCAGTACTTC	CASSPGQLSYEQYF
TRBV27	.	.	TRBJ2-7	TGTGCCAGCAGTTCGGACACACAACGGGGCGAGCAGTACTTC	CASSSDTQRGEQYF
TRBV28	.	.	TRBJ1-1	TGTGCCAGCAGTTATGCGGCCGTATACACTGAAGCTTTCTTT	CASSYAAVYTEAFF
TRBV27	.	.	TRBJ2-2	TGTGCCAGCAGTTTATACCGGGCGAACACCGGGGAGCTGTTTTTT	CASSLYRANTGELFF
TRBV6-5	TRBD1	once	TRBJ2-1	TGTGCCAGCAGTTACTCAAGGGGGCTGAGGAATGAGCAGTTCTTC	CASSYSRGLRNEQFF
TRBV27	TRBD1	.	TRBJ2-1	TGTGCCAGCAATTTGGCAGGGGGATACAATGAGCAGTTCTTC	CASNLAGGYNEQFF
TRBV10-3	TRBD1	.	TRBJ1-2	TGTGCCATCAGTGAGTCTTTGGGCAGGACAGGCCTCTATGGCTACACCTTC	CAISESLGRTGLYGYTF
TRBV6-5	.	.	TRBJ2-7	TGTGCCAGCAGTCCACCCTACAGGGTAGACGAGCAGTACTTC	CASSPPYRVDEQYF
TRBV28	.	.	TRBJ1-1	TGTGCCAGCAGGGTGCGAGGATTCACTGAAGCTTTCTTT	CASRVRGFTEAFF
TRBV6-6	TRBD2	.	TRBJ2-7	TGTGCCAGCAGTCCGGGACTAGCGTATTACGAGCAGTACTTC	CASSPGLAYYEQYF
TRBV13	TRBD2	.	TRBJ2-7	TGTGCCAGCAGCTGGCCCCTAGCGGGAGGCACCTACGAGCAGTACTTC	CASSWPLAGGTYEQYF
TRBV15	.	.	TRBJ1-2	TGTGCCACCAGCAGAGACGATGGCTACACCTTC	CATSRDDGYTF